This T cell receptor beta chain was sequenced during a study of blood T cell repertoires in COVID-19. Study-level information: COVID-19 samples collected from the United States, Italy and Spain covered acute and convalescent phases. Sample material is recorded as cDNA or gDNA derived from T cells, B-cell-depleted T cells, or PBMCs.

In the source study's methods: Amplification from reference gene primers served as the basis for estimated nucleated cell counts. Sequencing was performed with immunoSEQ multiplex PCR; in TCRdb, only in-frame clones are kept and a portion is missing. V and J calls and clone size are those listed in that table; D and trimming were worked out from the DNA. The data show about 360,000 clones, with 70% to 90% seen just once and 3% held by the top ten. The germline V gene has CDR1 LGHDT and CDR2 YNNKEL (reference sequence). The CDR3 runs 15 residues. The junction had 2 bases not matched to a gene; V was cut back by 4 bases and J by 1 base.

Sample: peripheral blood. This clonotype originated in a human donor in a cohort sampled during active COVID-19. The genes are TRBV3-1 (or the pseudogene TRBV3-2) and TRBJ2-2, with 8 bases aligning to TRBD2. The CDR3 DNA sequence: TGTGCCAGCAGCCGGACTAGCCGGAACACCGGGGAGCTGTTTTTT. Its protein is CASSRTSRNTGELFF.